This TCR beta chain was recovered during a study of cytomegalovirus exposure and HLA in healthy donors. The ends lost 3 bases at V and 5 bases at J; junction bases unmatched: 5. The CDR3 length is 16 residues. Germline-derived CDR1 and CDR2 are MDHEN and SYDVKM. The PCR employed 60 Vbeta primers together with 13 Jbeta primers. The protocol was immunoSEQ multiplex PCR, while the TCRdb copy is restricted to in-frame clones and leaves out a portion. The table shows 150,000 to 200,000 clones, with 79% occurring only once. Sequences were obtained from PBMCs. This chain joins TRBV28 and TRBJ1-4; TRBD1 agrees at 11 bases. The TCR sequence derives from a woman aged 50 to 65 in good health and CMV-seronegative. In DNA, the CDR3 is TGTGCCAGCAGTTTCCGGGGACAGGGGGAGAATGAAAAACTGTTTTTT. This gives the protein CASSFRGQGENEKLFF.